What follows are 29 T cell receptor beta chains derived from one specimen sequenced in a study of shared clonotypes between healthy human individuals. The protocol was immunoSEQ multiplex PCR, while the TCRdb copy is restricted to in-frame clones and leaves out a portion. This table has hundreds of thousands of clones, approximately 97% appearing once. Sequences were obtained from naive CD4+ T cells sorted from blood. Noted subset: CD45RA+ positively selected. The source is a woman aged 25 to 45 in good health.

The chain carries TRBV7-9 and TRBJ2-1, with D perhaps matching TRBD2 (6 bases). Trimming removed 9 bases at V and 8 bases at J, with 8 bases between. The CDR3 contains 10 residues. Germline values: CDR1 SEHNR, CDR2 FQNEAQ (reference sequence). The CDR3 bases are TGTGCCAGTCCTAGCGATGAGCAGTTCTTC. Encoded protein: CASPSDEQFF.

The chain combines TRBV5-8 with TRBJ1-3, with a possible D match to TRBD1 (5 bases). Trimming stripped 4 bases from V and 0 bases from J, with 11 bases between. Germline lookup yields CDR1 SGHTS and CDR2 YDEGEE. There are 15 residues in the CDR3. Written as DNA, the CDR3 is TGTGCCAGCAGCCCTGGGGGGTTCTCTGGAAACACCATATATTTT. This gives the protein CASSPGGFSGNTIYF.

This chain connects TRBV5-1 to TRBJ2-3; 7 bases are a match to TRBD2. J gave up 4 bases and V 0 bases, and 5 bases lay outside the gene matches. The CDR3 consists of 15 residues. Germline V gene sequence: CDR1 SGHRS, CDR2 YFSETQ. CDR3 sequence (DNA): TGCGCCAGCAGCTTGGGAGCGGGATTTGCAGATACGCAGTATTTT. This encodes CASSLGAGFADTQYF.

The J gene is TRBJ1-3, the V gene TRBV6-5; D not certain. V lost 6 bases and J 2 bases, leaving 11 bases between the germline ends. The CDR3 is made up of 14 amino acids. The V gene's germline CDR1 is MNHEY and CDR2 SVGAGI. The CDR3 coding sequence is TGTGCCAGCAGGAAAACTATGACTGGAAACACCATATATTTT. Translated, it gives CASRKTMTGNTIYF.

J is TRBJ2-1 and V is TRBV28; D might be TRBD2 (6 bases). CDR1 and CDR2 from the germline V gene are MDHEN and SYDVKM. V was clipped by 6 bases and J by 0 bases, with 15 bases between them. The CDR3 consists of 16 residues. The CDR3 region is CASRLATRSSYNEQFF. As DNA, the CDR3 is TGTGCCAGCAGATTAGCGACTAGGAGCTCCTACAATGAGCAGTTCTTC.

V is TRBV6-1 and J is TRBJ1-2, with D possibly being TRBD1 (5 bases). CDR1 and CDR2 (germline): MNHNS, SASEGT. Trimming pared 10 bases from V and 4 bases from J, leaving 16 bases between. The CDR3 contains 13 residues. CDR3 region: CATLGQILYGYTF. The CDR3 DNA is TGTGCCACCCTTGGACAAATCCTCTATGGCTACACCTTC.

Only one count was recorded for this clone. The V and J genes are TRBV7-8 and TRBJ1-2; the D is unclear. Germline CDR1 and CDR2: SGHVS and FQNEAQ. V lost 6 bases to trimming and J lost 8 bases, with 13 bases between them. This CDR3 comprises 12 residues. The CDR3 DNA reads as TGTGCCAGCAGGCAGGACGAGGGAGGCTACACCTTC. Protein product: CASRQDEGGYTF.

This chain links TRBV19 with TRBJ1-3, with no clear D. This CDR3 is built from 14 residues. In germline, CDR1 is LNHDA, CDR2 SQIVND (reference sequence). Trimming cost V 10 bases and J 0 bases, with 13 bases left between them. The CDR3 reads CATNSGISGNTIYF. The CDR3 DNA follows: TGTGCCACCAATTCGGGGATCTCTGGAAACACCATATATTTT.

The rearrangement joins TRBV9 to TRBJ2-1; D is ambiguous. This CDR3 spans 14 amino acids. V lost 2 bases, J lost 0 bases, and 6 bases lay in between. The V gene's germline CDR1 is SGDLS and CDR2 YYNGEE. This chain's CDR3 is CASSVSLSYNEQFF. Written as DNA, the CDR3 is TGTGCCAGCAGCGTTAGCCTCTCCTACAATGAGCAGTTCTTC.

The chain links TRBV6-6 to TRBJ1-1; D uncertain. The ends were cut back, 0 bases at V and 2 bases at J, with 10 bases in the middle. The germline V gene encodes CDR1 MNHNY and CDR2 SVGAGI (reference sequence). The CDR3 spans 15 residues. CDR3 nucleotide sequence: TGTGCCAGCAGTTACTCGATTCTGTCTAACACTGAAGCTTTCTTT. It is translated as CASSYSILSNTEAFF.

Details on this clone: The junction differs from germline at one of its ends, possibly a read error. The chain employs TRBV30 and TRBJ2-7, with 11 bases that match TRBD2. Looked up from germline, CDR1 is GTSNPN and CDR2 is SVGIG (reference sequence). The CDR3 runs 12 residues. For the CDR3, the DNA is TGTGCCTGGAGACTAGCGGGAGTGTTTCCGGAATTC. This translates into CAWRLAGVFPEF.

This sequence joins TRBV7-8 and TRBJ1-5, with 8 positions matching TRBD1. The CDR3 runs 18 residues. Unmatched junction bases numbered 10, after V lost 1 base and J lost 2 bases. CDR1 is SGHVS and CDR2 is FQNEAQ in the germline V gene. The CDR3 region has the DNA TGTGCCAGCAGCTTAGTAGCAGGGGGCCGAATTGGCAATCAGCCCCAGCATTTT. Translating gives CASSLVAGGRIGNQPQHF.

DNA of the CDR3: TGCGCCAGCTATAAGGGCGTAAGCTCCTACGAGCAGTACTTC. It yields the protein CASYKGVSSYEQYF. This chain links TRBV4-1 with TRBJ2-7, with D hard to call. Germline CDR1 is MGHRA and CDR2 is YSYEKL. Trimming took off 8 bases at V and 0 bases at J, with 14 bases between the two ends. The CDR3 runs 14 residues.

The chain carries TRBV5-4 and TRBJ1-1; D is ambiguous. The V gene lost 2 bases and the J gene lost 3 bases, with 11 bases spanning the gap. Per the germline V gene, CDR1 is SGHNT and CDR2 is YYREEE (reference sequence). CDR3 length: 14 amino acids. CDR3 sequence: CASSFSFGDTEAFF. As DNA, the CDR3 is TGTGCCAGCAGCTTCTCCTTTGGGGACACTGAAGCTTTCTTT.

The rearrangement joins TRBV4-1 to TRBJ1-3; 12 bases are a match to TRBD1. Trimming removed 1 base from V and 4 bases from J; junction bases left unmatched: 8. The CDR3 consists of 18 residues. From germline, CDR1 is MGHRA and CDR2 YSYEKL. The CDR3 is CASSQGWGQGAAGNTIYF. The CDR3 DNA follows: TGCGCCAGCAGCCAAGGTTGGGGACAGGGGGCGGCAGGAAACACCATATATTTT.

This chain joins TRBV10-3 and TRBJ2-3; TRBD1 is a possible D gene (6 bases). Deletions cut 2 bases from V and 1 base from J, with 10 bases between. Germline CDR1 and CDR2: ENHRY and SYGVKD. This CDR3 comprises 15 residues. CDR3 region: CAISEKPGGTDTQYF. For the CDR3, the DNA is TGTGCCATCAGTGAGAAACCAGGGGGCACAGATACGCAGTATTTT.

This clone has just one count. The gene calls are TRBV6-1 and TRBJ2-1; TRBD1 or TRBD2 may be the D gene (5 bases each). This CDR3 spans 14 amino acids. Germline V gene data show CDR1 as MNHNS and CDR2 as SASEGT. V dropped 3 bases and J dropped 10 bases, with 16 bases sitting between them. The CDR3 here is CASSEAFRDGEQFF. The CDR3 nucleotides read TGTGCCAGCAGTGAGGCATTTCGGGACGGGGAGCAGTTCTTC.

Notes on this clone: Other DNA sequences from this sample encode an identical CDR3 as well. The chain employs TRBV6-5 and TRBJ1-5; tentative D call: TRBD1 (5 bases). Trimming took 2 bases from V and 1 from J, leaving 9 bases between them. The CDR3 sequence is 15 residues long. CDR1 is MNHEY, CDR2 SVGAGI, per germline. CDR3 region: CASSYSRDSNQPQHF. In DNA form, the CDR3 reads TGTGCCAGCAGTTACAGCAGGGACAGCAATCAGCCCCAGCATTTT.

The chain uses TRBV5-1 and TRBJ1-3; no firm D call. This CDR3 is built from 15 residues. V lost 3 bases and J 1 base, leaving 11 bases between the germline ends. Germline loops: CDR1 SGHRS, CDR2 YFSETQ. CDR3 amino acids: CASSSLSGSGNTIYF. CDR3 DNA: TGCGCCAGCAGCTCGCTAAGCGGATCTGGAAACACCATATATTTT.

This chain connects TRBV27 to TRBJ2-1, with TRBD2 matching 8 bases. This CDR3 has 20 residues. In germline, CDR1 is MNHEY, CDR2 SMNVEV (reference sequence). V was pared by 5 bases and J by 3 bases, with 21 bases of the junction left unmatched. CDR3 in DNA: TGTGCCAGCAGTCCGAACCCAAAAGGCCCAGCGGGAGCAGTCTACAATGAGCAGTTCTTC. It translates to CASSPNPKGPAGAVYNEQFF.

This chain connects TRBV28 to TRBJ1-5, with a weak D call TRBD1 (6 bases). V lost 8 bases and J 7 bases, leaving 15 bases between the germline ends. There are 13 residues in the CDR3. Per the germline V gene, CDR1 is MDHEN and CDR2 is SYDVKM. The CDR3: CASRWGGGQPQHF. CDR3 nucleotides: TGTGCCAGCCGCTGGGGGGGCGGGCAGCCCCAGCATTTT.

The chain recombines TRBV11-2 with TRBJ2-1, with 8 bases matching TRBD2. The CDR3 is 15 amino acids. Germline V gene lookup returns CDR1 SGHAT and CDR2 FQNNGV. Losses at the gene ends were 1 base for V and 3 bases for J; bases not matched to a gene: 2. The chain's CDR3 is CASSLAGGRYNEQFF. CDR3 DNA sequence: TGTGCCAGCAGCTTAGCGGGAGGGCGCTACAATGAGCAGTTCTTC.

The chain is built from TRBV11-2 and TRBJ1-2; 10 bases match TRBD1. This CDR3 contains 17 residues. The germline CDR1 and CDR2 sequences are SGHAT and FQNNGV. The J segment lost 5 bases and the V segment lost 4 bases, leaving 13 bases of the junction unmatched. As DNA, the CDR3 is TGTGCCAGCAGCTCGCGACAGGGGGCCCGAAGAGTATATGGCTACACCTTC. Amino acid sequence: CASSSRQGARRVYGYTF.

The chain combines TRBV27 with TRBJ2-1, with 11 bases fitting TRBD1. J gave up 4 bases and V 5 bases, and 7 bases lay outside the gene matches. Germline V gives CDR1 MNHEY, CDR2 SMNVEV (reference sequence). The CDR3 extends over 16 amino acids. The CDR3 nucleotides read TGTGCCAGCAGTAGCCACGGACAGGGGGCATACAATGAGCAGTTCTTC. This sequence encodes CASSSHGQGAYNEQFF.

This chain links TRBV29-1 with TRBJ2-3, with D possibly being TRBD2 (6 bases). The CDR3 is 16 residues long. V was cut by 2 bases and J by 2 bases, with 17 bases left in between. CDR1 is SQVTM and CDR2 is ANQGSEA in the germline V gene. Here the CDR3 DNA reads TGCAGCGTTGAAAAGGGAGGTCTAGTGAACACAGATACGCAGTATTTT. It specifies CSVEKGGLVNTDTQYF.

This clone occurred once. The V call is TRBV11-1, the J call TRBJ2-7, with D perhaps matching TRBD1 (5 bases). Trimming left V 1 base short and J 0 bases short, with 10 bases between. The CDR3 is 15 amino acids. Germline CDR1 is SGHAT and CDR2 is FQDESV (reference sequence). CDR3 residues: CASSLGLDSSYEQYF. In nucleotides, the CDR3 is TGTGCCAGCAGCTTAGGGCTTGACAGCTCCTACGAGCAGTACTTC. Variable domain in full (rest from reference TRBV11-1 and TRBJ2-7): EAEVAQSPRYKITEKSQAVAFWCDPISGHATLYWYRQILGQGPELLVQFQDESVVDDSQLPKDRFSAERLKGVDSTLKIQPAELGDSAMYLCASSLGLDSSYEQYFGPGTRLTVT.

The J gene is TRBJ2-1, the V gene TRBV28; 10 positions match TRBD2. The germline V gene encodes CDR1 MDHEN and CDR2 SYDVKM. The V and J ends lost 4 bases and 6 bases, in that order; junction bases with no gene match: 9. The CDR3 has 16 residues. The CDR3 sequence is CASSSPASGSFNEQFF. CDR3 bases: TGTGCCAGCAGTTCCCCAGCTAGCGGGAGTTTCAATGAGCAGTTCTTC.

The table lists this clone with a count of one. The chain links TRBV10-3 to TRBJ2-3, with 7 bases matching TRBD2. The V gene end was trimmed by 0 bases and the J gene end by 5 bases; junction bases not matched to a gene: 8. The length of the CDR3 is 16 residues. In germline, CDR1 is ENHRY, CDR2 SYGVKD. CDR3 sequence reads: CAISESSGGSLDTQYF. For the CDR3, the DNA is TGTGCCATCAGTGAGTCTTCGGGCGGGAGCCTAGATACGCAGTATTTT.

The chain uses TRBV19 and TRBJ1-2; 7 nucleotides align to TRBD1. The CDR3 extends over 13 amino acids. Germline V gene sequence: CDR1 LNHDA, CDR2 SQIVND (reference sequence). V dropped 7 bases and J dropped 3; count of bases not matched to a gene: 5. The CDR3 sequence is CASTTGPDYGYTF. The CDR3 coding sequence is TGTGCCAGTACGACAGGGCCAGACTATGGCTACACCTTC.